This is a list of T cell receptor beta chains from one sample in a study of blood T cells in healthy people across ages. MiXCR was run by TCRdb on the 5' RACE reads, yielding one entry per CDR3 protein. The sample has 600,000 to 900,000 distinct CDR3 sequences; 20% to 30% are singletons. Separately, the same data were catalogued under a study of T cells of mothers and their children.

The sequencing input was blood. These receptor sequences come from a boy under 18 in good health. The CDR3 runs from the conserved cysteine through the conserved F or W. The order of the fields is J gene, V gene, CDR3 protein.

TRBJ2-7	TRBV27	CASSFGSAYEQYF
TRBJ2-2	TRBV10-2	CASRRHGYTGELFF
TRBJ2-1	TRBV9	CASSSDPESYNEQFF
-	TRBV7-3	CASSLLGGGPKQFF
TRBJ1-1	TRBV18	CASSDRTGSNTEALF
TRBJ2-3	TRBV5-1	CASSLALAGGYTDTQYF
-	TRBV5-1	CASSLQAEDEQFF
TRBJ1-4	TRBV10-3	CAITGGLDEKLFF
TRBJ1-2	TRBV6-5	CASSRGTDSNYGYTF
TRBJ1-5	TRBV2	CASSPGQVSNQPQHF
TRBJ2-6	TRBV5-1	CASSVGTGANVLTF
TRBJ2-3	TRBV7-3	CASSLNGGGGQDTQYF
TRBJ1-2	TRBV7-9	CASSPRGAYGYTF
TRBJ1-4	TRBV11-2	CASRLGGDSTNEKLFF
TRBJ2-5	TRBV4-1	CASSPLSRLGRETQYF
TRBJ2-7	TRBV18	CASSPGGDYEQYF
TRBJ2-4	TRBV11-2	CASSFLQGSKNIQYF
TRBJ2-2	TRBV4-1	CASSQDVLAAGELFF
TRBJ1-2	TRBV29-1	CSVGTGSFFRFYGYTF
TRBJ1-1	TRBV2	CASNEWNTEAFF
TRBJ1-4	TRBV6-6	CASSYAGDGEKLFF
TRBJ2-5	TRBV20-1	CSAPEGSRETQYF
TRBJ1-1	TRBV6-5	CASRLDGISTEAFF
TRBJ1-5	TRBV5-1	CASSSWGGSNQPQHF
TRBJ2-2	TRBV6-1	CASSEMANGELFF
TRBJ2-5	TRBV6-2/TRBV6-3	CASSNGLAGGWETQYF
TRBJ2-7	TRBV14	CASSPRGYGDEQYF
TRBJ2-1	TRBV7-2	CASSLAVSMPYNERFF
-	TRBV6-2/TRBV6-3	CASSYSQRQGAYEQYF
TRBJ2-5	TRBV6-6	CASSYLGQGATTQYF
TRBJ2-3	TRBV28	CASSLTGFSDTQYF
TRBJ2-3	TRBV2	CASSGDRGSQYF
TRBJ2-5	TRBV5-1	CASSLAGAGAGETQYF
TRBJ1-1	TRBV20-1	CSAGGRLKGEAFF
TRBJ2-1	TRBV4-1	CASSPIGRGIDEQFF
-	TRBV5-1	CASREPGSRWAYEQYF
TRBJ2-1	TRBV5-1	CASSPLTGGDEQFF
TRBJ2-4	TRBV28	CASSKTGDMAKNIQYF
TRBJ2-1	TRBV6-1	CASSRWWGGRGADEQFF
TRBJ2-5	TRBV24-1	CATSDLLFGGVETQYF
TRBJ2-3	TRBV20-1	CSARGKNTDTQYF
-	TRBV7-7	CASSFRQGGETQYF
TRBJ1-4	TRBV4-2	CASSPAGTGGVKLFF
-	TRBV24-1	CATSLRNEQFF
TRBJ2-7	TRBV6-1	CAIRLGDTLYEQYF
TRBJ2-2	TRBV2	CASSEFSIANTGELFF
TRBJ2-7	TRBV13	CASSTDLGEQYF
TRBJ1-3	TRBV7-9	CASSLEGSRTSSGTTIYF
TRBJ2-3	TRBV5-1	CASSTGLAGGSTDTQYF
TRBJ2-7	TRBV29-1	CSVGGLDGNYEQYF
TRBJ1-2	TRBV19	CASSLGRSKGYYGYTF